This T cell receptor beta chain was observed in a study of post-analysis software for immune sequencing data (dated by TCRdb to the mid-2010s). Context from the whole study: Disease courses on record covered relapsing-remitting, secondary progressive and progressive-relapsing multiple sclerosis, though some patients had no subtype annotation. Patient repertoires were compared against over ten previously published healthy control repertoires from donors aged roughly 6 to 28 years. A subset of samples was prepared in parallel using single-end sample barcoding, then pooled and co-amplified after Illumina adapter ligation. The investigation overall reported the following: Direct clustering with F measure revealed strong co-clustering of samples prepared in the same batch, which led to a batch-effect correction. The control group was slightly older than the multiple sclerosis patient group. Compared with controls, multiple sclerosis patients had significantly lower normalized Chao1 diversity, a finding suggesting substantial peripheral T-cell clonal expansion.

Of note for this clonotype: Its antigen is unknown. No base qualities exist here, and no much larger clone lies one base off it.

The method behind the library was PCR. For sequencing, an Illumina HiSeq 2500 was employed. To reduce PCR and sequencing biases, unique molecular identifiers were incorporated into the TCR beta cDNA libraries. Approximately 500,000 cDNA molecules were obtained per 1 to 10 million input T cells, so each molecule approximated one T cell. Patient libraries were prepared and sequenced with the same protocol used for the earlier healthy control dataset. Samples belonging to the same batch were prepared together, multiplexed and sequenced on a shared HiSeq lane. The authors' pipeline ran thus. MIGEC handled the raw barcoded reads, throwing out single-read molecular identifier groups before consensus assembly and CDR3 extraction. VDJtools was used for post-analysis of the clonotype tables, with diversity normalized by down-sampling every dataset to the smallest sample size. To correct batch-related cross-sample contamination, repertoire overlap clustering matched CDR3 amino acid sequences but not nucleotide sequences. TCRdb trimmed public reads at Q25 via fastp, called clones via MiXCR and kept in-frame beta chains. Here each entry gathers all rows of one CDR3 protein and keeps the most common genes and DNA. The V and J calls and clone size are TCRdb's, not the authors'. This sample comprises 750,000 to 900,000 distinct CDR3 sequences, under 60% of them detected only once. In total, the top ten clones hold roughly 4.9% of the sample.

To demonstrate the VDJtools post-analysis software, the study profiled TCR beta repertoires from the peripheral blood of about a dozen young patients with multiple sclerosis. The patients with multiple sclerosis were children and adolescents between about 6 and 16 years of age. The TCR was taken from a girl under 18 with multiple sclerosis. The sequencing input was blood.

Here is the DNA: TGTGCCAGCAGCCAAGACAGAGGGTTCGGTACTGAAGCTTTCTTT. This gives the protein CASSQDRGFGTEAFF. Recombination connected TRBV3-1 to TRBJ1-1; the D gene remains uncertain. CDR3 length: 15 amino acids, cysteine to phenylalanine. The only DNA kept is the CDR3, 45 bases in frame from the first base. A distance of 13 bases separates the germline ends of V and J, which lose 0 bases and 5 bases respectively. The germline V gene (reference sequence) specifies LGHDT as CDR1 and YNNKEL as CDR2.